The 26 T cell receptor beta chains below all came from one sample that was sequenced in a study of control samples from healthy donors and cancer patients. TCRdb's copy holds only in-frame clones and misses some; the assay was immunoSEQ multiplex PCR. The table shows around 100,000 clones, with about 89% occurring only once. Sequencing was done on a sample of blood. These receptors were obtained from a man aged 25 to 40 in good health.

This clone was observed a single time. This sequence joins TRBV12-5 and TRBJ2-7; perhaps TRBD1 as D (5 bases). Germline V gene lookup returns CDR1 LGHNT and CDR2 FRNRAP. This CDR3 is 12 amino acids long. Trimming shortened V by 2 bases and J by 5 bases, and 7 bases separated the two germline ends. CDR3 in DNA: TGTGCTAGTGGTTTGCAGGGCCACGAGCAGTACGTC. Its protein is CASGLQGHEQYV.

As DNA, the CDR3 is TGTGCCAGTAGTATCCTCACACAGGGTCAGTATGGCTACACCTTC. Residues: CASSILTQGQYGYTF. The chain recombines TRBV19 with TRBJ1-2, with a possible D match to TRBD1 (6 bases). V lost 3 bases and J 5 bases, leaving 16 bases between the germline ends. The CDR3 consists of 15 residues. Per germline, CDR1 LNHDA and CDR2 SQIVND (reference sequence).

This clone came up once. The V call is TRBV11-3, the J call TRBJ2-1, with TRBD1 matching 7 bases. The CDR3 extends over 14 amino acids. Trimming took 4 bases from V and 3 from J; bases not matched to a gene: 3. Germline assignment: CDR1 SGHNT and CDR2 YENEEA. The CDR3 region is CASSSGDSYNEQFF. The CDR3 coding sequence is TGTGCCAGCAGCTCCGGGGACAGCTACAATGAGCAGTTCTTC.

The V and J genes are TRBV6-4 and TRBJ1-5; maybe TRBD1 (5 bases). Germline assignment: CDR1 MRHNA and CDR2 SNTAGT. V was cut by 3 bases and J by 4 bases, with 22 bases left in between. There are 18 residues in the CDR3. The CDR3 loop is CASSDRRGSPRDNQPQHF. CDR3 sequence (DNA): TGTGCCAGCAGTGATCGTAGGGGCTCCCCTAGAGATAATCAGCCCCAGCATTTT.

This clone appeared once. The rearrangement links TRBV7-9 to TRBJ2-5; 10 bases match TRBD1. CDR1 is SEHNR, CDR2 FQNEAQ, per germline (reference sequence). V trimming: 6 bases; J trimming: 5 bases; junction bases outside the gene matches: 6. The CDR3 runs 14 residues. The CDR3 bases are TGTGCCAGCAGGTCCGGGACAGGGGTGGAGACCCAGTACTTC. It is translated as CASRSGTGVETQYF.

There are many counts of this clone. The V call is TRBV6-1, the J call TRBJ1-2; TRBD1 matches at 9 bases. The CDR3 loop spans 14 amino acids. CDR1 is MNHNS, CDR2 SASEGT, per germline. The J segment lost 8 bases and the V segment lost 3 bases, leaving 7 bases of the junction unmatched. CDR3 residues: CASSETGGALGYTF. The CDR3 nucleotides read TGTGCCAGCAGTGAGACAGGGGGTGCCTTAGGCTACACCTTC.

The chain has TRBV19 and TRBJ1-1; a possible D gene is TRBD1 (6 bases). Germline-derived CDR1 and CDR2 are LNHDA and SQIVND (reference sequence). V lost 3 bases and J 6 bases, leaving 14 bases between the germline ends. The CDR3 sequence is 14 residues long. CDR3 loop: CASSIQTGRAEAFF. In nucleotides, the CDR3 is TGTGCCAGTAGTATCCAAACAGGGCGCGCTGAAGCTTTCTTT.

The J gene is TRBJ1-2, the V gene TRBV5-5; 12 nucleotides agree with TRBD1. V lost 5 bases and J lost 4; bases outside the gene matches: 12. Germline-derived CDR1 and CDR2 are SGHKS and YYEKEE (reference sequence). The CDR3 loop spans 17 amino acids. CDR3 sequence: CASRAGTGGPKFYGYTF. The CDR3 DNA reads TGTGCCAGCAGGGCCGGGACAGGGGGCCCGAAATTCTATGGCTACACCTTC.

The CDR3 bases are TGCAGCGCCCGGTTGAACACTGAAGCTTTCTTT. Protein sequence: CSARLNTEAFF. The gene calls are TRBV29-1 and TRBJ1-1, with D uncertain. Germline-derived CDR1 and CDR2 are SQVTM and ANQGSEA. V was pared by 7 bases and J by 0 bases, with 6 bases between. CDR3 length: 11 residues.

CDR3 protein: CASSQDRQGYYGYTF. CDR3 in DNA: TGCGCCAGCAGCCAAGACAGACAGGGATACTATGGCTACACCTTC. This rearrangement joins TRBV4-1 to TRBJ1-2, with 7 bases that match TRBD1. V dropped 0 bases and J dropped 3; count of bases not matched to a gene: 4. The CDR3 extends over 15 amino acids. Germline assignment: CDR1 MGHRA and CDR2 YSYEKL.

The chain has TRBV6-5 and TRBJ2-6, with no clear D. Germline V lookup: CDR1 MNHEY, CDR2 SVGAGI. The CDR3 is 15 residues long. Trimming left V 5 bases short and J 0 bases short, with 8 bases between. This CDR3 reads CASSRTGSGANVLTF. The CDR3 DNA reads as TGTGCCAGCAGTCGGACCGGCTCTGGGGCCAACGTCCTGACTTTC.

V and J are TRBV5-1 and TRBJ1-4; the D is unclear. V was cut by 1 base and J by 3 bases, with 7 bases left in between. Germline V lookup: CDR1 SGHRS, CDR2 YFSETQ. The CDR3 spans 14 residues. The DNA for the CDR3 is TGCGCCAGCAGCTTGAGGGCGCCTAATGAAAAACTGTTTTTT. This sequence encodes CASSLRAPNEKLFF.

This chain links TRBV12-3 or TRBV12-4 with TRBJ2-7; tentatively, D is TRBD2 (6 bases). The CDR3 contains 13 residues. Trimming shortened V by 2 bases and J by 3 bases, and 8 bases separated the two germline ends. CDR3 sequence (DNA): TGTGCCAGCAGTTTATTGACTAGCTACGAGCAGTACTTC. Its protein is CASSLLTSYEQYF.

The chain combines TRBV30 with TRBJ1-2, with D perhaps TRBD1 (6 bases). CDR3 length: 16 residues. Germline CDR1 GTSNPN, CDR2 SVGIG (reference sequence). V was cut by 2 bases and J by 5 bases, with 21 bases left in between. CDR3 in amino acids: CAWSKTTGGTLYGYTF. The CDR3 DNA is TGTGCCTGGAGTAAGACGACAGGAGGGACCTTATATGGCTACACCTTC.

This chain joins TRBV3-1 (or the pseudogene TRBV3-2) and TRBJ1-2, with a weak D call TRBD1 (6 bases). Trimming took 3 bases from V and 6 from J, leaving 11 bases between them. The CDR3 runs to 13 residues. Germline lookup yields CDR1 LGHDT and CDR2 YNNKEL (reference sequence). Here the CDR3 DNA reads TGTGCCAGCAGCCAGGGGGCGGGGCATGGCTACACCTTC. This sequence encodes CASSQGAGHGYTF.

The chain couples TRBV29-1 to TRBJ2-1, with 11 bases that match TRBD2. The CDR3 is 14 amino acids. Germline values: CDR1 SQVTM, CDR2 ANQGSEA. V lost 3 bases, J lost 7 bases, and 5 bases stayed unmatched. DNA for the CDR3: TGCAGCGTTGACGGGACTAGCGGAGGGAATGAGCAGTTCTTC. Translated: CSVDGTSGGNEQFF.

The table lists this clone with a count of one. The CDR3 here is CASSQKAGDMVGANVLTF. The CDR3 DNA is TGCGCCAGCAGCCAAAAGGCAGGGGATATGGTTGGGGCCAACGTCCTGACTTTC. This chain uses TRBV4-1 with TRBJ2-6; possible D gene TRBD1, 6 bases. The CDR3 covers 18 residues. V lost 2 bases to trimming and J lost 3 bases, with 17 bases between them. CDR1 MGHRA and CDR2 YSYEKL come from the germline V gene.

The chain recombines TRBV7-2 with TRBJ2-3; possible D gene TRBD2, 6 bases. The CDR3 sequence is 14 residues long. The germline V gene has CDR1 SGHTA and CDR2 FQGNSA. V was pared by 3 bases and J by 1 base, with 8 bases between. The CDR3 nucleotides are TGTGCCAGCAGCTTGACGGGGGGCACAGATACGCAGTATTTT. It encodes CASSLTGGTDTQYF. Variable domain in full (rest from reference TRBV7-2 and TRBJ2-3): GAGVSQSPSNKVTEKGKDVELRCDPISGHTALYWYRQSLGQGLEFLIYFQGNSAPDKSGLPSDRFSAERTGGSVSTLTIQRTQQEDSAVYLCASSLTGGTDTQYFGPGTRLTVL.

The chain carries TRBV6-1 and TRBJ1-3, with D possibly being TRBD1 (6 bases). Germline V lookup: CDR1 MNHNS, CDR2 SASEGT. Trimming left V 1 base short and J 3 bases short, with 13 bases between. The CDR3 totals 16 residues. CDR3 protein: CASSEGAGGSGNTIYF. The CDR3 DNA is TGTGCCAGCAGTGAAGGGGCGGGGGGCAGTGGAAACACCATATATTTT.

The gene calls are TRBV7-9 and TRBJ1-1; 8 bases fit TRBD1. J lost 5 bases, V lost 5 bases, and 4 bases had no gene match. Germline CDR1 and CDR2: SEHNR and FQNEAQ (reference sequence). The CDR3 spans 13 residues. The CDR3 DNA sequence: TGTGCCAGCAGCCAGGGACAGGTAACTGAAGCTTTCTTT. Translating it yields CASSQGQVTEAFF.

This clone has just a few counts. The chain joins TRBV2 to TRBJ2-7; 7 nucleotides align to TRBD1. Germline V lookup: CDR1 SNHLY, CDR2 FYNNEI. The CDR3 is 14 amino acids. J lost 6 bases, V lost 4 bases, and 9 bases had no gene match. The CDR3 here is CASSVAGGLGEQYF. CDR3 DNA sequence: TGTGCCAGCAGTGTCGCAGGGGGTTTAGGCGAGCAGTACTTC.

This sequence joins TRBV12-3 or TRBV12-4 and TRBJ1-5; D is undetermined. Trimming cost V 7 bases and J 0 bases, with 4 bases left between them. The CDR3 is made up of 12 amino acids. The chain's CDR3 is CASKHSNQPQHF. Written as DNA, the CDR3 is TGTGCCAGCAAACATAGCAATCAGCCCCAGCATTTT.

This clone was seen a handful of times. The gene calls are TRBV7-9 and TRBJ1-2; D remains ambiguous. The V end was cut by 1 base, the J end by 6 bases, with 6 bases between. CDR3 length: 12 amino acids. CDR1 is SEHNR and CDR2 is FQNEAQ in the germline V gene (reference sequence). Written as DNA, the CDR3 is TGTGCCAGCAGCTTAGGACTTGATGGCTACACCTTC. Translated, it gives CASSLGLDGYTF.

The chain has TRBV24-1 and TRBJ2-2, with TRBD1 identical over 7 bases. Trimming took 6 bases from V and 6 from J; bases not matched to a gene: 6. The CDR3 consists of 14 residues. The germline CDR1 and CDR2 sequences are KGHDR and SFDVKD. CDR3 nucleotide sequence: TGTGCCACCAGTAGACAGGGTACGCCCGGGGAGCTGTTTTTT. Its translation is CATSRQGTPGELFF.

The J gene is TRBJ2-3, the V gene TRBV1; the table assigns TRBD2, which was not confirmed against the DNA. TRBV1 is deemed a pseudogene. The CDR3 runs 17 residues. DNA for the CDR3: TGCACCAGCAGCCAAGCCTTGCCAGCGGGGAGGGCAGATACGCAGTATTTT. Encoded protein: CTSSQALPAGRADTQYF.

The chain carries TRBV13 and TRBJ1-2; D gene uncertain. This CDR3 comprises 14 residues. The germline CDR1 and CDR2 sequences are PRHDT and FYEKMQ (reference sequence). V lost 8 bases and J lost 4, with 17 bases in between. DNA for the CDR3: TGTGCCAGCTCTTCTGTACAGAAACCCTATGGCTACACCTTC. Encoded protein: CASSSVQKPYGYTF. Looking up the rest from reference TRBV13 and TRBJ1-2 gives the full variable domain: AAGVIQSPRHLIKEKRETATLKCYPIPRHDTVYWYQQGPGQDPQFLISFYEKMQSDKGSIPDRFSAQQFSDYHSELNMSSLELGDSALYFCASSSVQKPYGYTFGSGTRLTVV.